The 32 T cell receptor beta chains given below trace back to one sample, sequenced in a study of monozygotic twins with inflammatory bowel disease. TCRdb derives one entry per CDR3 protein from the 5' RACE reads, leaving out DNA. This table holds 300,000 to 350,000 distinct CDR3 sequences. The sequenced material came from blood. The receptors derive from a human donor with ulcerative colitis or Crohn's disease, or a healthy co-twin of an affected twin (not recorded which).

The chain has TRBV12-3 or TRBV12-4 and TRBJ2-5; TCRdb's assignment of TRBD2 cannot be checked, as there is no DNA. The CDR3 contains 16 residues. CDR3 residues: CASSLVTSRVGGTQYF.

The gene calls are TRBV4-1 and TRBJ1-1. The CDR3 runs to 14 residues. The germline V gene has CDR1 MGHRA and CDR2 YSYEKL. The CDR3 spells CASSQDAGYTEAFF.

The V call is TRBV10-3, the J call TRBJ2-7; TCRdb selects TRBD1, and the lack of DNA leaves this call unchecked. Germline CDR1 ENHRY, CDR2 SYGVKD. The CDR3 sequence is 13 residues long. The CDR3 loop reads CAISELGGREQYF.

The chain links TRBV7-2 to TRBJ1-2; the TRBD1 assignment by TCRdb is unverifiable without DNA. Germline values: CDR1 SGHTA, CDR2 FQGNSA. This CDR3 comprises 12 residues. The CDR3 here is CASKPLTYGYTF.

This chain uses TRBV5-1 with TRBJ2-2; no DNA is available, so the TRBD1 call from TCRdb remains unchecked. The CDR3 covers 19 residues. CDR1 SGHRS and CDR2 YFSETQ come from the germline V gene. This chain's CDR3 is CASSVPGQGTGLRTGELFF.

This rearrangement joins TRBV6-1 to TRBJ2-2; TCRdb designates TRBD1, a call that cannot be tested without DNA. This CDR3 has 18 amino acids. Per germline, CDR1 MNHNS and CDR2 SASEGT. The CDR3 protein is CASSEAVRVGANTGELFF.

The V and J genes are TRBV19 and TRBJ1-1; with no DNA, the TCRdb D assignment of TRBD1 cannot be verified. The length of the CDR3 is 14 residues. Germline CDR1 reads LNHDA; CDR2 reads SQIVND (reference sequence). This CDR3 is CASSSPSGRTEAFF.

The genes are TRBV5-4 and TRBJ1-1. The CDR3 totals 12 residues. CDR1 and CDR2 (germline): SGHNT, YYREEE (reference sequence). The CDR3 here is CASSGRTAEAFF.

The gene calls are TRBV20-1 and TRBJ2-1; TCRdb designates TRBD2, a call that cannot be tested without DNA. In germline, CDR1 is DFQATT, CDR2 SNEGSKA (reference sequence). The CDR3 covers 14 residues. The CDR3 is CSPKLAGHYNEQFF.

The chain carries TRBV2 and TRBJ2-5; TCRdb picks TRBD2, but there is no DNA to check that call. Germline-derived CDR1 and CDR2 are SNHLY and FYNNEI. This CDR3 comprises 14 residues. The CDR3 protein is CASQASGGQETQYF. Filled out from reference TRBV2 and TRBJ2-5, the complete variable domain reads EPEVTQTPSHQVTQMGQEVILRCVPISNHLYFYWYRQILGQKVEFLVSFYNNEISEKSEIFDDQFSVERPDGSNFTLKIRSTKLEDSAMYFCASQASGGQETQYFGPGTRLLVL.

The chain links TRBV20-1 to TRBJ2-7; the TCRdb D gene call, TRBD1, has no DNA to confirm it. CDR1 and CDR2 from the germline V gene are DFQATT and SNEGSKA (reference sequence). The CDR3 runs to 14 residues. The CDR3 reads CSARVDRGQVEQYF.

The gene calls are TRBV5-1 and TRBJ2-2; TCRdb's D call of TRBD2 is untestable without DNA. The CDR3 covers 20 residues. From germline, CDR1 is SGHRS and CDR2 YFSETQ. The CDR3 here is CASSPGGLAGLFSETGELFF.

The J gene is TRBJ2-7, the V gene TRBV5-6; as DNA is missing, the TRBD2 call by TCRdb cannot be tested. The CDR3 consists of 13 residues. The germline V gene has CDR1 SGHDT and CDR2 YYEEEE. CDR3 amino acids: CASSLDGSDEQYF. Together with reference TRBV5-6 and TRBJ2-7, the CDR3 gives the full variable domain: DAGVTQSPTHLIKTRGQQVTLRCSPKSGHDTVSWYQQALGQGPQFIFQYYEEEERQRGNFPDRFSGHQFPNYSSELNVNALLLGDSALYLCASSLDGSDEQYFGPGTRLTVT.

The chain's CDR3 is CASSLNVQPQHF. The rearrangement joins TRBV5-1 to TRBJ1-5. The germline CDR1 and CDR2 sequences are SGHRS and YFSETQ. There are 12 residues in the CDR3.

The chain employs TRBV6-2 or TRBV6-3 and TRBJ2-2; as DNA is missing, the TRBD1 call by TCRdb cannot be tested. Germline values: CDR1 MNHEY, CDR2 SVGEGT. This CDR3 is 13 amino acids long. The CDR3 is CASGTENTGELFF.

The CDR3 loop is CSARESTDTQYF. This chain links TRBV29-1 with TRBJ2-3; TCRdb selects TRBD2, and the lack of DNA leaves this call unchecked. The germline V gene has CDR1 SQVTM and CDR2 ANQGSEA. The CDR3 runs 12 residues.

The chain recombines TRBV4-1 with TRBJ1-4; the D gene TCRdb calls, TRBD1, cannot be checked with no DNA. The germline gives CDR1 MGHRA, CDR2 YSYEKL. The CDR3 sequence is 15 residues long. The CDR3 here is CASSQEPGTDEKLFF.

The chain joins TRBV7-2 to TRBJ1-2; the TCRdb D gene call, TRBD1, has no DNA to confirm it. CDR1 and CDR2 (germline): SGHTA, FQGNSA. The CDR3 loop spans 16 amino acids. The CDR3 loop is CASSLDHGQGSYGYTF.

The chain links TRBV20-1 to TRBJ2-1; TCRdb's D call of TRBD2 is untestable without DNA. CDR1 is DFQATT and CDR2 is SNEGSKA in the germline V gene (reference sequence). This CDR3 spans 15 amino acids. CDR3 loop: CSAPRGGGLNNEQFF.

V and J are TRBV20-1 and TRBJ1-1. This CDR3 spans 14 amino acids. Germline V gene lookup returns CDR1 DFQATT and CDR2 SNEGSKA (reference sequence). CDR3 sequence reads: CSARTAGPNTEAFF.

The gene calls are TRBV25-1 and TRBJ2-1; TCRdb indicates TRBD1, and absent DNA this call remains unverified. The CDR3 totals 14 residues. Germline loops: CDR1 MGHDK, CDR2 SYGVNS. CDR3: CASSRSGTINEQFF.

This chain uses TRBV5-1 with TRBJ2-2; TCRdb reports TRBD1, a call that lacks DNA to check it against. CDR3 length: 15 amino acids. Germline V gives CDR1 SGHRS, CDR2 YFSETQ. Here the CDR3 reads CASSSGRQNTGELFF.

The rearrangement links TRBV20-1 to TRBJ2-7. Germline assignment: CDR1 DFQATT and CDR2 SNEGSKA (reference sequence). This CDR3 comprises 12 residues. The CDR3 here is CSGLGSSYEQYF.

The J gene is TRBJ2-7, the V gene TRBV29-1; as DNA is missing, the TRBD2 call by TCRdb cannot be tested. Germline CDR1 and CDR2: SQVTM and ANQGSEA. The CDR3 spans 15 residues. The CDR3 here is CSVVEERAITYEQYF.

The chain joins TRBV5-1 to TRBJ1-2. The CDR3 has 15 amino acids. The germline V gene encodes CDR1 SGHRS and CDR2 YFSETQ. CDR3 sequence reads: CASSLVWGFGYGYTF.

CDR3 sequence: CASSFERPLSEQYF. The rearrangement links TRBV7-8 to TRBJ2-7; TCRdb outputs TRBD1, but without DNA this stays unchecked. Germline V gene data show CDR1 as SGHVS and CDR2 as FQNEAQ. This CDR3 has 14 amino acids.

The chain links TRBV5-1 to TRBJ1-1. The CDR3 sequence is 14 residues long. Germline loops: CDR1 SGHRS, CDR2 YFSETQ. The CDR3 sequence is CASSPDKLATEAFF.

The chain has TRBV4-1 and TRBJ1-1; checking the TCRdb D call of TRBD1 is not possible without DNA. CDR1 and CDR2 from the germline V gene are MGHRA and YSYEKL. The CDR3 runs to 13 residues. CDR3 residues: CASSQGTNTEAFF.

The gene calls are TRBV5-1 and TRBJ1-2; TCRdb designates TRBD1, a call that cannot be tested without DNA. CDR1 is SGHRS, CDR2 YFSETQ, per germline. This CDR3 contains 14 residues. The CDR3 is CASSREGAGNGYTF. Drawing the rest from reference TRBV5-1 and TRBJ1-2, the complete variable domain is KAGVTQTPRYLIKTRGQQVTLSCSPISGHRSVSWYQQTPGQGLQFLFEYFSETQRNKGNFPGRFSGRQFSNSRSEMNVSTLELGDSALYLCASSREGAGNGYTFGSGTRLTVV.

This chain links TRBV5-1 with TRBJ1-1. The germline CDR1 and CDR2 sequences are SGHRS and YFSETQ. This CDR3 contains 13 residues. The CDR3 loop reads CASRGGLNTEAFF.

The chain's CDR3 is CSATGGYAGELFF. The gene calls are TRBV29-1 and TRBJ2-2; TCRdb's assignment of TRBD1 cannot be checked, as there is no DNA. CDR1 is SQVTM, CDR2 ANQGSEA, per germline. This CDR3 is built from 13 residues.

The J gene is TRBJ1-4, the V gene TRBV29-1. Germline V gene sequence: CDR1 SQVTM, CDR2 ANQGSEA. The CDR3 is 13 residues long. CDR3: CSVEEHSDEKLFF.